The clone carrying this T cell receptor beta chain turned up a few times. Germline CDR1 reads SGHTA; CDR2 reads FQGNSA. The CDR3 consists of 14 residues. The V end lost 0 bases, the J end lost 7 bases, and 12 bases lay between the germline ends. This record belongs to a study of blood T cell repertoires in COVID-19. Repertoires were generated with immunoSEQ multiplex PCR, while TCRdb's copy carries only in-frame clones and drops some. The sample lists about 230,000 clones, 70% to 85% occurring once. This TCR came from a woman aged 35 to 49 who had recovered from COVID-19. V and J are TRBV7-2 and TRBJ1-2, with D hard to call. The sequenced material came from peripheral blood. CDR3 DNA sequence: TGTGCCAGCAGCTTAGCCTATCGTTCGGGTGGCTACACCTTC. Translated: CASSLAYRSGGYTF.